This T cell receptor (beta chain) came from a study of T-cell memory formation after mild COVID-19. Findings of the study overall: A second wave of clones peaked on day 37, and their SARS-CoV-2 specificity went unconfirmed. Later expanders leaned toward CD4+, whereas clones contracting from day 15 to 85 were balanced CD4/CD8.

After 5'RACE with constant-segment primers, TCR alpha and TCR beta cDNA libraries carrying sample barcodes and UMIs were obtained. One entry per CDR3 protein results from TCRdb running MiXCR on the 5' RACE reads. The sample has some 130,000 distinct CDR3 sequences; approximately 5.9% are singletons. This clonotype was seen a few times. The target antigen is unknown. This CDR3 has 14 residues. Germline trimming cut 5 bases from V and 6 bases from J; bases unmatched to any gene: 6. This chain joins TRBV12-3 or TRBV12-4 and TRBJ1-2; 10 bases line up with TRBD1. The receptor was isolated from an adult woman who had mild COVID-19 (a few samples of this study predate the infection). Cell type and time point are not known. The sequenced sample was PBMCs or a T cell subset sorted from them (not recorded which). CDR3 protein: CASSPSTGGDGYTF. The CDR3 DNA reads TGTGCCAGCAGTCCTTCGACAGGGGGCGATGGCTACACCTTC.